The following is a T cell receptor (beta chain) sequence with its context. The data were obtained in a study of blood T cells in healthy people across ages. The use of a sample-barcoded 5' primer and a J-beta primer mix characterized a second PCR of roughly 6 to 11 cycles. A single record per CDR3 protein comes from TCRdb applying MiXCR to the 5' RACE reads. This sample has hundreds of thousands of distinct CDR3 sequences, with about 25% found just once. These same data were also listed under a study on T cells of mothers and their children.

The sequenced sample was blood. The receptor was derived from a boy aged 5 to 17 in good health.

CDR3 nucleotide sequence: TGTGCCAGCAGCTTAGTAGGGGAGGCGTATTCACCCCTCCACTTT. It codes for CASSLVGEAYSPLHF. The chain uses TRBV7-2 and TRBJ1-6; D might be TRBD1 (5 bases). Germline-derived CDR1 and CDR2 are SGHTA and FQGNSA. Trimming cost V 1 base and J 8 bases, with 12 bases left between them. CDR3 length: 15 amino acids. Using reference TRBV7-2 and TRBJ1-6 for the parts outside the CDR3, the full variable domain is GAGVSQSPSNKVTEKGKDVELRCDPISGHTALYWYRQSLGQGLEFLIYFQGNSAPDKSGLPSDRFSAERTGGSVSTLTIQRTQQEDSAVYLCASSLVGEAYSPLHFGNGTRLTVT.